These 27 T cell receptor beta chains share one sample of origin, sequenced in a study of T cell responses to AZD1222 COVID-19 vaccine. The protocol was immunoSEQ multiplex PCR, while the TCRdb copy is restricted to in-frame clones and leaves out a portion. The repertoire holds about 150,000 clones, 87% seen once, with about 9.8% in the top ten. The sequencing here drew on peripheral blood, taken 28 days after the second AZD1222 dose. These receptors all stem from an adult who received the AZD1222 COVID-19 vaccine.

This rearrangement joins TRBV5-1 to TRBJ2-7, with D tentatively TRBD2 (5 bases). The CDR3 runs 12 residues. CDR1 and CDR2 from the germline V gene are SGHRS and YFSETQ. The germline V and J ends were trimmed by 4 bases and 3 bases, with 8 bases remaining between them. CDR3 coding DNA: TGCGCCAGCAGCGAGGGTCACTACGAGCAGTACTTC. Protein sequence: CASSEGHYEQYF.

The genes are TRBV28 and TRBJ2-7; D uncertain. Germline V gene data show CDR1 as MDHEN and CDR2 as SYDVKM. This CDR3 comprises 12 residues. Trimming took 2 bases from V and 7 from J, leaving 9 bases between them. This chain's CDR3 is CASSLHQLEQYF. The CDR3 nucleotides read TGTGCCAGCAGTTTACACCAGCTAGAGCAGTACTTC.

This chain links TRBV7-9 with TRBJ1-5; no definite D call. Trimming took 1 base from V and 6 from J, leaving 13 bases between them. Germline CDR1 SEHNR, CDR2 FQNEAQ (reference sequence). The CDR3 is 15 amino acids. CDR3 region: CASSLGGGGSQPQHF. CDR3 DNA sequence: TGTGCCAGCAGCTTAGGAGGTGGAGGTAGTCAGCCCCAGCATTTT.

In this sample, this clone turned up a few times. The chain links TRBV7-9 to TRBJ2-3; 10 bases line up with TRBD2. The CDR3 runs to 14 residues. Germline assignment: CDR1 SEHNR and CDR2 FQNEAQ (reference sequence). Losses at the gene ends were 4 bases for V and 4 bases for J; bases not matched to a gene: 2. The CDR3 reads CASSSSGSSDTQYF. In DNA form, the CDR3 reads TGTGCCAGCAGCTCTAGCGGGAGCTCAGATACGCAGTATTTT.

This clone is a singleton in its sample. The junction differs from germline at one of its ends, possibly a read error. The rearrangement links TRBV7-7 to TRBJ2-5; possibly TRBD2 for D (6 bases). This CDR3 is built from 14 residues. Per germline, CDR1 SSHAT and CDR2 FNYEAQ (reference sequence). The DNA for the CDR3 is TGTGCTAGCAGCTTAGGCGGAGGGCAAGAGACCCAGTACTTC. Its translation: CASSLGGGQETQYF.

The chain carries TRBV6-5 and TRBJ2-6; unclear D gene. Per the germline V gene, CDR1 is MNHEY and CDR2 is SVGAGI. CDR3 length: 12 amino acids. V gave up 7 bases and J gave up 2 bases, with 3 bases separating them. The CDR3 DNA sequence: TGTGCCAGCAACGCTGGGGCCAACGTCCTGACTTTC. It yields the protein CASNAGANVLTF.

The chain joins TRBV5-4 to TRBJ2-5; D is undetermined. Per the germline V gene, CDR1 is SGHNT and CDR2 is YYREEE (reference sequence). The CDR3 sequence is 12 residues long. Trimming took 3 bases from V and 2 from J, leaving 5 bases between them. CDR3 residues: CASSSTQETQYF. The DNA for the CDR3 is TGTGCCAGCAGCTCCACTCAAGAGACCCAGTACTTC.

The CDR3 sequence is CASSLGRVNQPQHF. In DNA form, the CDR3 reads TGTGCCAGCAGCTTGGGGAGGGTGAACCAGCCCCAGCATTTT. V gene TRBV2 combines with J gene TRBJ1-5; D not certain. Trimming shortened V by 6 bases and J by 7 bases, and 16 bases separated the two germline ends. This CDR3 has 14 residues. CDR1 and CDR2 (germline): SNHLY, FYNNEI.

The gene calls are TRBV7-9 and TRBJ2-1; D uncertain. The germline gives CDR1 SEHNR, CDR2 FQNEAQ (reference sequence). The ends were cut back, 2 bases at V and 6 bases at J, with 2 bases in the middle. The CDR3 is 11 residues long. The CDR3: CASSLFNEQFF. In nucleotides, the CDR3 is TGTGCCAGCAGCTTATTCAATGAGCAGTTCTTC. Supplemented by reference TRBV7-9 and TRBJ2-1, the full variable domain reads DTGVSQNPRHKITKRGQNVTFRCDPISEHNRLYWYRQTLGQGPEFLTYFQNEAQLEKSRLLSDRFSAERPKGSFSTLEIQRTEQGDSAMYLCASSLFNEQFFGPGTRLTVL.

The chain uses TRBV28 and TRBJ1-5, with D hard to call. CDR1 is MDHEN and CDR2 is SYDVKM in the germline V gene. The CDR3 contains 14 residues. With 8 bases removed from V and 0 bases from J, the gap between germline ends came to 11 bases. For the CDR3, the DNA is TGTGCCAGCTGTGGGGTCTATAGCAATCAGCCCCAGCATTTT. It is translated as CASCGVYSNQPQHF. Using reference TRBV28 and TRBJ1-5 for the parts outside the CDR3, the full variable domain is DVKVTQSSRYLVKRTGEKVFLECVQDMDHENMFWYRQDPGLGLRLIYFSYDVKMKEKGDIPEGYSVSREKKERFSLILESASTNQTSMYLCASCGVYSNQPQHFGDGTRLSIL.

This clone was counted a single time. The chain couples TRBV5-4 to TRBJ2-5; 12 bases align to TRBD2. This CDR3 comprises 17 residues. CDR1 and CDR2 from the germline V gene are SGHNT and YYREEE (reference sequence). J gave up 6 bases and V 0 bases, and 9 bases lay outside the gene matches. The CDR3: CASSLVASGRAGKTQYF. CDR3 DNA sequence: TGTGCCAGCAGCTTGGTGGCTAGCGGGAGGGCAGGAAAGACCCAGTACTTC. The full variable domain, completed using reference TRBV5-4 and TRBJ2-5, is ETGVTQSPTHLIKTRGQQVTLRCSSQSGHNTVSWYQQALGQGPQFIFQYYREEENGRGNFPPRFSGLQFPNYSSELNVNALELDDSALYLCASSLVASGRAGKTQYFGPGTRLLVL.

For this clone: This sample also contains other DNA sequences that code for the same CDR3. The chain recombines TRBV18 with TRBJ1-2; 8 nucleotides line up with TRBD1. Germline lookup yields CDR1 KGHSH and CDR2 LQKENI. CDR3 length: 13 residues. The V and J ends lost 6 bases and 3 bases, in that order; junction bases with no gene match: 3. The CDR3: CASSPDRDYGYTF. CDR3 DNA sequence: TGTGCCAGCTCCCCGGACAGGGACTATGGCTACACCTTC.

The chain recombines TRBV27 with TRBJ1-6; the match to TRBD1 covers 11 bases. The CDR3 has 19 amino acids. The trim removed 2 bases at V and 4 bases at J, leaving 10 bases unmatched. From germline, CDR1 is MNHEY and CDR2 SMNVEV (reference sequence). CDR3 coding DNA: TGTGCCAGCAGTTTACAGGACAGGGGGCGCCGAAATTATAATTCACCCCTCCACTTT. Its protein product is CASSLQDRGRRNYNSPLHF.

CDR3 nucleotides: TGTGCCAGCAGTTTGTTGCGGGGGGACATTACAGGGTTGTTCGGCAATGAGCAGTTCTTC. It specifies CASSLLRGDITGLFGNEQFF. This chain uses TRBV28 with TRBJ2-1, with 8 bases lining up with TRBD2. Germline V CDR1 and CDR2: MDHEN, SYDVKM. This CDR3 spans 20 amino acids. Trimming took 3 bases from V and 6 from J; bases not matched to a gene: 22.

The J gene is TRBJ2-3, the V gene TRBV29-1; TRBD2 aligns across 12 bases. V was pared by 2 bases and J by 2 bases, with 8 bases of the junction left unmatched. Germline-derived CDR1 and CDR2 are SQVTM and ANQGSEA. There are 17 residues in the CDR3. The CDR3 is CSVELLAGGSVTDTQYF. The CDR3 region has the DNA TGCAGCGTTGAACTCCTAGCGGGAGGGTCCGTCACAGATACGCAGTATTTT.

The V and J genes are TRBV7-2 and TRBJ2-2, with TRBD1 matching over 9 bases. V lost 5 bases to trimming and J lost 3 bases; unmatched junction nucleotides: 1. Germline CDR1 is SGHTA and CDR2 is FQGNSA. The CDR3 has 14 amino acids. The chain's CDR3 is CASSGQGHTGELFF. The CDR3 region has the DNA TGTGCCAGCAGCGGACAGGGGCACACCGGGGAGCTGTTTTTT. Complete variable domain (other parts from reference TRBV7-2 and TRBJ2-2): GAGVSQSPSNKVTEKGKDVELRCDPISGHTALYWYRQSLGQGLEFLIYFQGNSAPDKSGLPSDRFSAERTGGSVSTLTIQRTQQEDSAVYLCASSGQGHTGELFFGEGSRLTVL.

This chain links TRBV11-2 with TRBJ2-1; the D gene is possibly TRBD2 (5 bases). Germline V CDR1 and CDR2: SGHAT, FQNNGV. Trimming removed 5 bases at V and 4 bases at J, with 15 bases between. This CDR3 comprises 15 residues. The CDR3 reads CASSRDVGPYNEQFF. CDR3 in DNA: TGTGCCAGCAGCCGGGATGTCGGGCCTTACAATGAGCAGTTCTTC.

This clone was seen a single time. This chain uses TRBV11-2 with TRBJ2-1, with TRBD1 as a possible D gene (5 bases). V lost 3 bases to trimming and J lost 0 bases, with 9 bases between them. This CDR3 is built from 15 residues. The germline V gene has CDR1 SGHAT and CDR2 FQNNGV. The CDR3 region is CASSFTGSSYNEQFF. CDR3 nucleotide sequence: TGTGCCAGCAGCTTCACAGGTAGCTCCTACAATGAGCAGTTCTTC.

The genes are TRBV29-1 and TRBJ2-4; either TRBD1 or TRBD2 may fit D (5 bases each). This CDR3 is built from 14 residues. With 4 bases removed from V and 0 bases from J, the gap between germline ends came to 10 bases. CDR1 and CDR2 (germline): SQVTM, ANQGSEA. The CDR3: CSVGPGLAKNIQYF. CDR3 coding DNA: TGCAGCGTTGGCCCGGGGCTAGCCAAAAACATTCAGTACTTC.

The chain is built from TRBV19 and TRBJ2-2, with D maybe TRBD2 (7 bases). The CDR3 extends over 17 amino acids. Looked up from germline, CDR1 is LNHDA and CDR2 is SQIVND (reference sequence). Trimming removed 4 bases at V and 5 bases at J, with 20 bases between. The CDR3 spells CASSTYRGGTTTGELFF. The CDR3 bases are TGTGCCAGTAGTACATATAGGGGGGGCACTACAACCGGGGAGCTGTTTTTT.

The rearrangement uses TRBV29-1 and TRBJ1-1; tentatively, D is TRBD1 (5 bases). Trimming removed 5 bases from V and 4 bases from J, with 8 bases in between. Germline CDR1 and CDR2: SQVTM and ANQGSEA. CDR3 length: 11 amino acids. CDR3 in amino acids: CSVRGATEAFF. The CDR3 nucleotides read TGCAGCGTTAGGGGCGCCACTGAAGCTTTCTTT. Full variable domain (outside the CDR3, taken from reference TRBV29-1 and TRBJ1-1): SAVISQKPSRDICQRGTSLTIQCQVDSQVTMMFWYRQQPGQSLTLIATANQGSEATYESGFVIDKFPISRPNLTFSTLTVSNMSPEDSSIYLCSVRGATEAFFGQGTRLTVV.

The chain combines TRBV28 with TRBJ2-5, with TRBD1 identical over 9 bases. Unmatched junction bases numbered 17, after V lost 2 bases and J lost 4 bases. Germline values: CDR1 MDHEN, CDR2 SYDVKM. The CDR3 totals 19 residues. CDR3 nucleotides: TGTGCCAGCAGTTTAGGAGGCGGGGCAGGACAGGGGAAAGGAGAGACCCAGTACTTC. It encodes CASSLGGGAGQGKGETQYF.

The CDR3 sequence is CASSAFRDRGEKLFF. The CDR3 region has the DNA TGTGCCAGCAGCGCCTTTCGGGACAGGGGAGAAAAACTGTTTTTT. This chain links TRBV7-9 with TRBJ1-4; 10 nucleotides align to TRBD1. CDR3 length: 15 amino acids. CDR1 is SEHNR and CDR2 is FQNEAQ in the germline V gene (reference sequence). The ends lost 5 bases at V and 8 bases at J; junction bases unmatched: 8.

The chain carries TRBV18 and TRBJ2-3; D call uncertain. V was cut by 6 bases and J by 0 bases, with 10 bases left in between. This CDR3 is 14 amino acids long. Germline CDR1 reads KGHSH; CDR2 reads LQKENI. CDR3 bases: TGTGCCAGCTCCCTCGACGACAGCACAGATACGCAGTATTTT. Its protein product is CASSLDDSTDTQYF. The full variable domain, rest sourced from reference TRBV18 and TRBJ2-3, is NAGVMQNPRHLVRRRGQEARLRCSPMKGHSHVYWYRQLPEEGLKFMVYLQKENIIDESGMPKERFSAEFPKEGPSILRIQQVVRGDSAAYFCASSLDDSTDTQYFGPGTRLTVL.

V and J are TRBV15 and TRBJ2-1, with TRBD2 identical over 12 bases. There are 16 residues in the CDR3. J gave up 0 bases and V 3 bases, and 0 bases lay outside the gene matches. Germline values: CDR1 LNHNV, CDR2 YYDKDF (reference sequence). The CDR3 loop is CATSRTSGSSYNEQFF. Written as DNA, the CDR3 is TGTGCCACCAGCAGGACTAGCGGGAGCTCCTACAATGAGCAGTTCTTC.

Only one count was recorded for this clone. The J gene is TRBJ2-7, the V gene TRBV11-2; a weak D match, TRBD2 (6 bases). The ends were cut back, 1 base at V and 1 base at J, with 20 bases in the middle. CDR3 size: 18 residues. Germline V gene sequence: CDR1 SGHAT, CDR2 FQNNGV. In DNA, the CDR3 is TGTGCCAGCAGCTTAGCATTTGGTCCGCGAGGGACTTCCTACGAGCAGTACTTC. Protein sequence: CASSLAFGPRGTSYEQYF.

This sequence joins TRBV27 and TRBJ2-7; perhaps D is TRBD1 or TRBD2 (5 bases each). The length of the CDR3 is 15 residues. Trimming left V 6 bases short and J 0 bases short, with 15 bases between. CDR1 is MNHEY, CDR2 SMNVEV, per germline (reference sequence). The CDR3 DNA follows: TGTGCCAGCAGCCCCAGAGGGACGGACTCCTACGAGCAGTACTTC. Translation gives CASSPRGTDSYEQYF.